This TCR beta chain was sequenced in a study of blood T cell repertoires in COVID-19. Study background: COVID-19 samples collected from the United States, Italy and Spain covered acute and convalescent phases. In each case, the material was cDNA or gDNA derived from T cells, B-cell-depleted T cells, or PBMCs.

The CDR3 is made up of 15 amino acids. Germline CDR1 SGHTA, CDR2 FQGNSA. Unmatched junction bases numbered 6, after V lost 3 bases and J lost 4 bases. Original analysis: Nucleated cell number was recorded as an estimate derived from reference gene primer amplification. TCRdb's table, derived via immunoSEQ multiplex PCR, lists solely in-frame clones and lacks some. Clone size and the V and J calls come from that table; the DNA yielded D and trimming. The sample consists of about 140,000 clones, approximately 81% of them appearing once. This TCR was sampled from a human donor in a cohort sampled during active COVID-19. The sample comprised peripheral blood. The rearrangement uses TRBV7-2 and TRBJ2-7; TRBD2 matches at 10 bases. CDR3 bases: TGTGCCAGCAGCTTGAGGACTAGCGGCGTTTACGAGCAGTACTTC. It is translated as CASSLRTSGVYEQYF.